This T cell receptor beta chain was obtained from a study of identical twins. The germline gives CDR1 SGHVS, CDR2 FNYEAQ. The CDR3 sequence is 17 residues long. A note on this clonotype: A junction end diverges from the germline sequence, so it may reflect a read error.

TCRdb reanalysed the 5' RACE reads using MiXCR and keeps one entry per CDR3 protein. The sample lists a few hundred thousand distinct CDR3 sequences, 6.5% seen once, with more than 14% in the top ten. This sample was also put to use in a study of T cells expressing NK-cell markers. That paper states: Among CD8+ T cells from about six donors, dominant NKG2C+ clonotypes accounted for about 1.0-7.0%. The CD3+CD56-NKG2C+ fraction of a few donors was also led by these clonotypes.

V gene TRBV7-6 combines with J gene TRBJ2-7; 12 bases align to TRBD1. The sequenced sample consisted of CD8+ T cells sorted from blood. This receptor was obtained from a woman between 18 and 29 years old in good health. CDR3 region: CDSSLEAPGQGAHEQYF. CDR3 DNA sequence: TGTGACAGCAGCTTAGAGGCTCCGGGACAGGGGGCTCACGAGCAGTACTTC.